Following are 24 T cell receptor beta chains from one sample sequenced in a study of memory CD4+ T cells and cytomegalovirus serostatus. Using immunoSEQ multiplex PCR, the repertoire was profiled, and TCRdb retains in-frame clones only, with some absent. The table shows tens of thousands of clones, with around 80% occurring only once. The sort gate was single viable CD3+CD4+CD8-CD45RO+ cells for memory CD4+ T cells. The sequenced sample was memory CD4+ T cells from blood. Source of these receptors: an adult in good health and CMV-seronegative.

Here the CDR3 reads CASSPRRDRGEETQYF. CDR3 in DNA: TGTGCCAGCAGCCCGAGAAGGGACAGGGGTGAGGAGACCCAGTACTTC. The chain recombines TRBV5-4 with TRBJ2-5; 10 bases are a match to TRBD1. The CDR3 is 16 residues long. Unmatched junction bases numbered 11, after V lost 4 bases and J lost 5 bases. Germline V gene lookup returns CDR1 SGHNT and CDR2 YYREEE (reference sequence).

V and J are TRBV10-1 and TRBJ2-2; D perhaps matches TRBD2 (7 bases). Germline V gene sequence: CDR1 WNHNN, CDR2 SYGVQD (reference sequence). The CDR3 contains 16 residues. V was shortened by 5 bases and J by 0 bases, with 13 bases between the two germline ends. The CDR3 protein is CASSQEGGANTGELFF. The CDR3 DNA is TGCGCCAGCAGTCAGGAGGGGGGGGCGAACACCGGGGAGCTGTTTTTT.

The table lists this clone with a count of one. CDR3 sequence (DNA): TGTGCCAGCAGCTTTGCGGGGGCCTCCCCAGATACGCAGTATTTT. It specifies CASSFAGASPDTQYF. V and J are TRBV7-8 and TRBJ2-3, with D possibly matching TRBD2 (7 bases). CDR3 size: 15 residues. CDR1 is SGHVS, CDR2 FQNEAQ, per germline. The germline V and J ends were trimmed by 3 bases and 4 bases, with 14 bases remaining between them.

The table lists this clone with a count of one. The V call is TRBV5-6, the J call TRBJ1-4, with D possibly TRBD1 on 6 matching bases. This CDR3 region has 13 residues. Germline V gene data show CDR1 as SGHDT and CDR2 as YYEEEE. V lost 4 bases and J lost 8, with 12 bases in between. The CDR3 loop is CASSEQGVEKLFF. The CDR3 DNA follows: TGTGCCAGCAGCGAACAGGGAGTGGAAAAACTGTTTTTT.

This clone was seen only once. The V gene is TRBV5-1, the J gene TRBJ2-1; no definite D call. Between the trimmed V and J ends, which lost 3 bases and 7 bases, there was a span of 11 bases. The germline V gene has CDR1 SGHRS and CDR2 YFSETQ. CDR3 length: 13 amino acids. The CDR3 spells CASSSRVLNEQFF. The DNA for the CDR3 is TGCGCCAGCAGCTCCCGGGTTCTTAATGAGCAGTTCTTC.

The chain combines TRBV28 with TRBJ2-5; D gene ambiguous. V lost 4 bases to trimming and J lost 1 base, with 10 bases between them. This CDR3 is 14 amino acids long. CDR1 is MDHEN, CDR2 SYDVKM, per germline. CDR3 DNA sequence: TGTGCCAGCAGTTCCCCCGTCCCCCAAGAGACCCAGTACTTC. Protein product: CASSSPVPQETQYF.

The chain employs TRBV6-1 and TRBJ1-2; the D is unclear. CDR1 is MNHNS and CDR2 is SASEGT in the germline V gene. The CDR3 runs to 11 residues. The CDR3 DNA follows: TGTGTCTTACAGCTTAACTATGGCTACACCTTC. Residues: CVLQLNYGYTF.

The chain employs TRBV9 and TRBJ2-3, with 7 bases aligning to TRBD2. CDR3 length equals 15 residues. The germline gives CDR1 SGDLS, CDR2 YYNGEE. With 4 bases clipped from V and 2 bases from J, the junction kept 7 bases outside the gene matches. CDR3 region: CASSMLAANTDTQYF. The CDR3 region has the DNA TGTGCCAGCAGCATGCTAGCGGCGAACACAGATACGCAGTATTTT.

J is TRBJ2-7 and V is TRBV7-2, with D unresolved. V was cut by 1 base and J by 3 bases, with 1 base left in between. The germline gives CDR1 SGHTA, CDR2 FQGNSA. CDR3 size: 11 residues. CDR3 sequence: CASSLVYEQYF. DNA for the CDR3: TGTGCCAGCAGCTTAGTCTACGAGCAGTACTTC.

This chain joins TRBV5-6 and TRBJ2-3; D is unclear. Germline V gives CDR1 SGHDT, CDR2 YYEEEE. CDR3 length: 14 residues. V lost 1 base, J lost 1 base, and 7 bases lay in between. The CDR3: CASSLLGRTDTQYF. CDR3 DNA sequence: TGTGCCAGCAGCTTGTTAGGGCGCACAGATACGCAGTATTTT.

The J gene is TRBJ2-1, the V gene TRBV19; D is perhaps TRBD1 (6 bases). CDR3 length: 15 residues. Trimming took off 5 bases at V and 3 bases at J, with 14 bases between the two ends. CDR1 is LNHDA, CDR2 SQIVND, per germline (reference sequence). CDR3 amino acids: CASSSRTAGYNEQFF. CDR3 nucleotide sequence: TGTGCCAGTAGTTCCCGGACAGCTGGCTACAATGAGCAGTTCTTC.

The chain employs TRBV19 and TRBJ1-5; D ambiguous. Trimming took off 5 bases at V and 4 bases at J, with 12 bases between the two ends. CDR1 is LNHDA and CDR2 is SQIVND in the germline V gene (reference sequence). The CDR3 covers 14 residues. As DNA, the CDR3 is TGTGCCAGTAGTGCTCGACAAGCTAATCAGCCCCAGCATTTT. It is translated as CASSARQANQPQHF.

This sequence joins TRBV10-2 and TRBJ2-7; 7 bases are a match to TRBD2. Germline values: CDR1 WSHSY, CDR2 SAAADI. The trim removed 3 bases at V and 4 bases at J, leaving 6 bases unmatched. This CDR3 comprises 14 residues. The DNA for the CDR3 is TGCGCCAGCAGTGAAGGGCGGGGGAAATACGAGCAGTACTTC. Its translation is CASSEGRGKYEQYF.

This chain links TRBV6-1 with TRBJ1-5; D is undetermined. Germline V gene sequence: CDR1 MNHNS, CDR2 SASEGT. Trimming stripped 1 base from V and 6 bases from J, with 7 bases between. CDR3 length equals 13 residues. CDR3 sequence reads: CASSEGVGQPQHF. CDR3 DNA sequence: TGTGCCAGCAGTGAAGGGGTCGGTCAGCCCCAGCATTTT.

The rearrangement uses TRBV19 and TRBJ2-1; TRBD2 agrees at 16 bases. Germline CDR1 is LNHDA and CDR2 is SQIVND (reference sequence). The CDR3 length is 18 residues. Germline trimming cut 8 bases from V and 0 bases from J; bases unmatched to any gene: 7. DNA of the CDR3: TGTGCCAGTGGGGGACTAGCGGGAGGGGTAAGCTCCTACAATGAGCAGTTCTTC. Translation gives CASGGLAGGVSSYNEQFF.

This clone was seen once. Here the CDR3 DNA reads TGTGCCAGCAGTCCCACGGGACAGGGGTTTGGAAACACCATATATTTT. Amino acids: CASSPTGQGFGNTIYF. This chain uses TRBV28 with TRBJ1-3; 10 positions match TRBD1. The CDR3 runs 16 residues. Germline V lookup: CDR1 MDHEN, CDR2 SYDVKM. V was clipped by 5 bases and J by 3 bases; unmatched bases: 7.

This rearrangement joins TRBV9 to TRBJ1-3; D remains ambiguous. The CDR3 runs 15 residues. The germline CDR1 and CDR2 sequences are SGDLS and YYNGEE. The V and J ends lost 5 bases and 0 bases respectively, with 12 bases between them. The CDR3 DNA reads TGTGCCAGCAGTCCTAACACGGCCTCTGGAAACACCATATATTTT. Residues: CASSPNTASGNTIYF.

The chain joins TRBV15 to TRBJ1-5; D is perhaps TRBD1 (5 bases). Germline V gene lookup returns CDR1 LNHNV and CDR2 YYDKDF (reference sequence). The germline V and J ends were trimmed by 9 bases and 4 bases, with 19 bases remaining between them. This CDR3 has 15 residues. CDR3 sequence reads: CATSNTRQTNQPQHF. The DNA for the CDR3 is TGTGCCACGAGTAATACCCGACAGACAAATCAGCCCCAGCATTTT.

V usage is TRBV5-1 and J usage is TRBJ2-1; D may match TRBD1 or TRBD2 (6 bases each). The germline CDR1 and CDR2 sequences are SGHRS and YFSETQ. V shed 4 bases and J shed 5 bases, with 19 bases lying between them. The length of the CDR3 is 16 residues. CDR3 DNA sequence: TGCGCCAGCAGCGGGGGGCTACAAATTACTCACAATGAGCAGTTCTTC. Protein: CASSGGLQITHNEQFF.

CDR3 nucleotide sequence: TGTGCCAGCAGCCCGACAGTGGACACTGAAGCTTTCTTT. Its translation: CASSPTVDTEAFF. The chain employs TRBV7-9 and TRBJ1-1, with D tentatively TRBD1 (5 bases). The germline CDR1 and CDR2 sequences are SEHNR and FQNEAQ (reference sequence). V shed 5 bases and J shed 3 bases, with 10 bases lying between them. The length of the CDR3 is 13 residues. The entire variable domain, with the rest obtained from reference TRBV7-9 and TRBJ1-1, is as follows: DTGVSQNPRHKITKRGQNVTFRCDPISEHNRLYWYRQTLGQGPEFLTYFQNEAQLEKSRLLSDRFSAERPKGSFSTLEIQRTEQGDSAMYLCASSPTVDTEAFFGQGTRLTVV.

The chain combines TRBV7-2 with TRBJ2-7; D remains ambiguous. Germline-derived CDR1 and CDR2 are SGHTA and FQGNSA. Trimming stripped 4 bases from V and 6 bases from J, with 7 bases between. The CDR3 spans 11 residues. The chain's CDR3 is CASSSAFEQYF. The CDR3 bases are TGTGCCAGCAGCTCTGCATTCGAGCAGTACTTC.

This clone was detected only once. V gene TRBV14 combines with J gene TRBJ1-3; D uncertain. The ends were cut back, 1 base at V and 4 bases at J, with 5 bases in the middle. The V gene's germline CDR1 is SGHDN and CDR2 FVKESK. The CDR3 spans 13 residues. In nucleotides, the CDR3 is TGTGCCAGCAGCCAAGTTGACGGAAACACCATATATTTT. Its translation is CASSQVDGNTIYF.

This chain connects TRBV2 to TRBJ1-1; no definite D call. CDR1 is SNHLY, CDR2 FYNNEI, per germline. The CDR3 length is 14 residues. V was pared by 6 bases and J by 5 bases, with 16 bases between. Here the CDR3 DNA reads TGTGCCAGCAGCCCCGTAGAGCTGCGGACTGAAGCTTTCTTT. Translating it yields CASSPVELRTEAFF.

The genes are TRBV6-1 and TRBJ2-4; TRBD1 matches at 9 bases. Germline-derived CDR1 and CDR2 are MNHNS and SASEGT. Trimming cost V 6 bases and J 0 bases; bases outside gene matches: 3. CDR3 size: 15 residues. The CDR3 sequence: CASRQGAIAKNIQYF. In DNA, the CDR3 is TGTGCCAGCAGACAGGGGGCAATAGCCAAAAACATTCAGTACTTC.